The 9 T cell receptor beta chains given below trace back to one sample, sequenced in a study of blood T cell repertoires in COVID-19. This table comes from immunoSEQ multiplex PCR, and its TCRdb copy is limited to in-frame clones, with some not included. In the table there are 230,000 or so clones, around 83% of which are singletons. Sequencing input: peripheral blood. The receptors here all came from a man aged 35-49 years with active or convalescent COVID-19.

CDR3 sequence (DNA): TGTGCCAGCAGTTTTAAGGGGAACGGCGAGCAGTACTTC. Residues: CASSFKGNGEQYF. V usage is TRBV27 and J usage is TRBJ2-7, with D tentatively TRBD1 (5 bases). Germline V lookup: CDR1 MNHEY, CDR2 SMNVEV (reference sequence). Trimming pared 3 bases from V and 6 bases from J, leaving 12 bases between. This CDR3 region has 13 residues.

Note on this clone: Mismatch with germline at one junction end may stem from a read error. The J gene is TRBJ2-7, the V gene TRBV28; 7 bases map to TRBD1. Germline V gene sequence: CDR1 MDHEN, CDR2 SYDVKM. This CDR3 has 12 residues. CDR3 nucleotide sequence: TGTGCCAGCAGCCAGGGAGAGGGGGCGCCGGACTTC. This encodes CASSQGEGAPDF.

This chain links TRBV18 with TRBJ1-2; the D gene is possibly TRBD1 (5 bases). Germline values: CDR1 KGHSH, CDR2 LQKENI. The CDR3 has 15 residues. V dropped 6 bases and J dropped 3 bases, with 17 bases sitting between them. This CDR3 reads CASSSGWGTDYGYTF. CDR3 in DNA: TGTGCCAGCTCGTCCGGGTGGGGGACTGACTATGGCTACACCTTC.

The gene calls are TRBV5-5 and TRBJ2-2; 9 bases fit TRBD1. This CDR3 region has 17 residues. The V segment lost 4 bases and the J segment 2 bases; nucleotides outside the gene matches: 9. Germline CDR1 and CDR2: SGHKS and YYEKEE (reference sequence). CDR3: CASSKNPGQGNTGELFF. CDR3 coding DNA: TGTGCCAGCAGCAAAAATCCGGGACAGGGTAACACCGGGGAGCTGTTTTTT.

This clone was counted a single time. V usage is TRBV7-6 and J usage is TRBJ2-7, with TRBD1 matching over 7 bases. Per germline, CDR1 SGHVS and CDR2 FNYEAQ. The CDR3 extends over 14 amino acids. The ends lost 1 base at V and 2 bases at J; junction bases unmatched: 2. The CDR3 protein is CASSLGTGTYEQYF. CDR3 nucleotide sequence: TGTGCCAGCAGCTTAGGGACAGGAACCTACGAGCAGTACTTC.

Turning to this clone: At one boundary the junction diverges from the germline segment, which might be a read error. The chain uses TRBV6-1 and TRBJ2-5; 9 bases are shared with TRBD2. Germline CDR1 reads MNHNS; CDR2 reads SASEGT. The CDR3 contains 16 residues. DNA for the CDR3: TGTGCCAGCAGTCAAGCGGCGGGGGGGCAGGGAGAGACCCAGTACTTC. This sequence encodes CASSQAAGGQGETQYF.

The genes are TRBV5-1 and TRBJ1-6, with a weak D call TRBD1 (5 bases). Trimming shortened V by 1 base and J by 5 bases, and 10 bases separated the two germline ends. In germline, CDR1 is SGHRS, CDR2 YFSETQ. This CDR3 has 15 residues. CDR3 nucleotide sequence: TGCGCCAGCAGCTTGATCACAGGAGATAATTCACCCCTCCACTTT. It yields the protein CASSLITGDNSPLHF.

Here the CDR3 reads CASSQDGGSYGYTF. DNA of the CDR3: TGTGCCAGCAGCCAAGATGGGGGCAGCTATGGCTACACCTTC. The rearrangement uses TRBV4-2 and TRBJ1-2, with D possibly TRBD1 on 6 matching bases. Trimming took 0 bases from V and 4 from J, leaving 9 bases between them. The CDR3 spans 14 residues. Per germline, CDR1 LGHNA and CDR2 YNFKEQ.

In this sample, this clone turned up a few times. The J gene is TRBJ1-5, the V gene TRBV19; 12 bases fit TRBD1. The germline V gene encodes CDR1 LNHDA and CDR2 SQIVND (reference sequence). This CDR3 region has 16 residues. Trimming at V came to 4 bases and at J to 2 bases, leaving 3 bases not matched to a gene. CDR3 residues: CASSRGQGARNQPQHF. The CDR3 DNA reads TGTGCCAGTAGTAGGGGACAGGGGGCGCGCAATCAGCCCCAGCATTTT.